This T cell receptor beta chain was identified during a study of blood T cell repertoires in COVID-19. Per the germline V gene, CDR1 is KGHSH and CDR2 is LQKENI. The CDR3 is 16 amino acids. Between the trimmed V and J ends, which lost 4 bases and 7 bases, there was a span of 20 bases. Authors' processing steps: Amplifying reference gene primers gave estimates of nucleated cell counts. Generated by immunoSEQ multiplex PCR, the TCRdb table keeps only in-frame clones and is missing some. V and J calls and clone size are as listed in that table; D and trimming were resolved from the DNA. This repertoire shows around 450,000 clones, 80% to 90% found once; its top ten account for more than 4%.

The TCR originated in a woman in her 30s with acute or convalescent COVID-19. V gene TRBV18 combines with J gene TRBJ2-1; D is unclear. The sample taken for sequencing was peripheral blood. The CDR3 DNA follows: TGTGCCAGCTCACTATATGGGTCAAGCCCAGCGAATGAGCAGTTCTTC. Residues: CASSLYGSSPANEQFF.